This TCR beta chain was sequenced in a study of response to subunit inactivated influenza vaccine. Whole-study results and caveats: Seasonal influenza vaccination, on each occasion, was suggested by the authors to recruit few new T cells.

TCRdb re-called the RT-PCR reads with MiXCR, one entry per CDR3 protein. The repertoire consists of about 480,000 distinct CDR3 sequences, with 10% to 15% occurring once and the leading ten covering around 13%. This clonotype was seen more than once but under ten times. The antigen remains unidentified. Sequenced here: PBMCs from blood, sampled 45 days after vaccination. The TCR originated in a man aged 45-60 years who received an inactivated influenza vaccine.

The CDR3 is CASSIILSYNEQFF. CDR3 nucleotides: TGTGCCAGTAGTATTATCCTCTCCTACAATGAGCAGTTCTTC. The gene calls are TRBV19 and TRBJ2-1; no clear D. Trimming shortened V by 3 bases and J by 0 bases, and 6 bases separated the two germline ends. The CDR3 is 14 amino acids. Looked up from germline, CDR1 is LNHDA and CDR2 is SQIVND (reference sequence).